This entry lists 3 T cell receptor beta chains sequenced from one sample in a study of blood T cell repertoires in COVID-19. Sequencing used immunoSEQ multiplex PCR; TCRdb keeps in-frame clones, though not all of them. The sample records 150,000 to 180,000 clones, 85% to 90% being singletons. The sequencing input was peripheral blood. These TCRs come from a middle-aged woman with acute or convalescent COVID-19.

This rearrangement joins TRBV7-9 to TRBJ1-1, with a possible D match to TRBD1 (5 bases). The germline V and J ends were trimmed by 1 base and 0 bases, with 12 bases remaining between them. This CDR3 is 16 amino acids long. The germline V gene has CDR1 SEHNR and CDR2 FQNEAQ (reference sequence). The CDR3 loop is CASSLDYGGLNTEAFF. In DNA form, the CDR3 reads TGTGCCAGCAGCTTAGACTACGGGGGTTTGAACACTGAAGCTTTCTTT.

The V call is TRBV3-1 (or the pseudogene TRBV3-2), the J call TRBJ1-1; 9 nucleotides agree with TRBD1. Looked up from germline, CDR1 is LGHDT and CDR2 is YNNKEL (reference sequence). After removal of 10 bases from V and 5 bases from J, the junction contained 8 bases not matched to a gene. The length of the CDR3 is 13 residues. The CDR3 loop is CATANGQGTEAFF. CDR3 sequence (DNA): TGTGCCACCGCGAACGGACAGGGGACTGAAGCTTTCTTT.

The CDR3 spells CASSESGTGDYGYTF. The CDR3 nucleotides are TGTGCCAGCAGTGAATCGGGGACAGGGGACTATGGCTACACCTTC. The chain joins TRBV6-1 to TRBJ1-2; TRBD1 agrees at 10 bases. Germline CDR1 reads MNHNS; CDR2 reads SASEGT. J was trimmed by 3 bases and V by 2 bases; bases with no gene match: 3. The CDR3 totals 15 residues.